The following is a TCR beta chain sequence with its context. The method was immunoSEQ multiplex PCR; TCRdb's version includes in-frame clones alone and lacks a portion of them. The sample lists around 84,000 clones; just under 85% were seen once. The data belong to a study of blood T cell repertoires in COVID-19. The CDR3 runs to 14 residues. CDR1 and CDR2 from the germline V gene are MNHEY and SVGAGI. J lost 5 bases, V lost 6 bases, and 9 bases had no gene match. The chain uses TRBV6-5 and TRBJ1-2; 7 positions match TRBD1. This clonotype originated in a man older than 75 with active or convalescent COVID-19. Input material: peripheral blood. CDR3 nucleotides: TGTGCCAGCAGAGTAGGAGGGACAGATTATGGCTACACCTTC. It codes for CASRVGGTDYGYTF.